The clone carrying this T cell receptor beta chain was seen many times. The antigen remains undetermined. The data originate from a study of beta chain features in type 1 diabetes. Overall study results and limits: Moderate yet significant TCRB CDR3 shortening was seen in Type 1 diabetes patients in all four CD4+ subsets.

With 2 bases clipped from V and 5 bases from J, the junction kept 8 bases outside the gene matches. Germline V CDR1 and CDR2: SGHTA, FQGNSA. CDR3 length: 16 amino acids. Sequenced material consisted of expressed TCRB transcripts (all of the isolated RNA was reverse transcribed). The study sequenced naive, central memory and regulatory T cell samples to an average of about 3.8 million reads. TCRdb's copy holds only in-frame clones and misses some; the assay was immunoSEQ multiplex PCR. The data hold 810,000 or so clones, with 15% to 20% observed a single time. The chain joins TRBV7-2 to TRBJ2-1; 8 nucleotides align to TRBD2. Sequencing used naive CD4+ T cells from blood. The clonotype was recovered from a woman in her late teens or twenties in good health. The CDR3 coding sequence is TGTGCCAGCAGCTTACGACCGGGACTAGGGAACAATGAGCAGTTCTTC. Its translation: CASSLRPGLGNNEQFF.